These 13 T cell receptor beta chains were sequenced from one sample in a study of T cell changes during pregnancy in multiple sclerosis. Here immunoSEQ multiplex PCR was the method, and the copy in TCRdb shows in-frame clones only, minus some. The data show around 55,000 clones, 90% seen once. Sequenced here: CD4+ T cells from peripheral blood mononuclear cells, sampled in the first trimester of pregnancy. These receptors were obtained from a female donor with multiple sclerosis, enrolled in a pregnancy study.

V usage is TRBV5-1 and J usage is TRBJ2-2; D is possibly TRBD1 (6 bases). Germline assignment: CDR1 SGHRS and CDR2 YFSETQ. The CDR3 runs 15 residues. With 1 base removed from V and 4 bases from J, the gap between germline ends came to 11 bases. The CDR3 region has the DNA TGCGCCAGCAGCTTGATACAGGGCATCACCGGGGAGCTGTTTTTT. It encodes CASSLIQGITGELFF.

V gene TRBV6-1 combines with J gene TRBJ2-7, with D possibly TRBD1 on 6 matching bases. Looked up from germline, CDR1 is MNHNS and CDR2 is SASEGT. The CDR3 is 16 residues long. V dropped 2 bases and J dropped 1 base, with 15 bases sitting between them. The CDR3 sequence: CASSEQGQGGSYEQYF. CDR3 bases: TGTGCCAGCAGTGAACAGGGGCAGGGTGGGTCCTACGAGCAGTACTTC.

The V gene is TRBV7-8, the J gene TRBJ2-2, with 7 bases matching TRBD1. The length of the CDR3 is 15 residues. Per the germline V gene, CDR1 is SGHVS and CDR2 is FQNEAQ. V was clipped by 2 bases and J by 4 bases; unmatched bases: 4. The CDR3 sequence is CASSLFAGGTGELFF. DNA for the CDR3: TGTGCCAGCAGCTTATTTGCAGGGGGCACCGGGGAGCTGTTTTTT.

The chain has TRBV7-9 and TRBJ1-6; TRBD1 agrees at 9 bases. The trim removed 4 bases at V and 7 bases at J, leaving 8 bases unmatched. This CDR3 region has 16 residues. CDR1 is SEHNR and CDR2 is FQNEAQ in the germline V gene (reference sequence). The CDR3 sequence is CASSSSPGTGNSPLHF. CDR3 nucleotides: TGTGCCAGCAGCTCATCCCCTGGGACAGGGAATTCACCCCTCCACTTT.

CDR3 DNA sequence: TGTGCCAGCCGATCAATTAGACAGGGGGTAAAGTCGAACACCGGGGAGCTGTTTTTT. Encoded protein: CASRSIRQGVKSNTGELFF. The chain employs TRBV19 and TRBJ2-2, with 9 nucleotides matching TRBD1. V was clipped by 9 bases and J by 0 bases; unmatched bases: 17. This CDR3 region has 19 residues. CDR1 is LNHDA, CDR2 SQIVND, per germline (reference sequence).

This chain connects TRBV30 to TRBJ1-5; possibly TRBD1 for D (6 bases). V was cut by 0 bases and J by 2 bases, with 8 bases left in between. In germline, CDR1 is GTSNPN, CDR2 SVGIG (reference sequence). The CDR3 loop spans 14 amino acids. The CDR3 region is CAWSVRQGNQPQHF. The CDR3 DNA reads as TGTGCCTGGAGTGTTAGACAGGGCAATCAGCCCCAGCATTTT.

The rearrangement joins TRBV18 to TRBJ1-4; the match to TRBD1 covers 8 bases. Losses at the gene ends were 3 bases for V and 4 bases for J; bases not matched to a gene: 4. In germline, CDR1 is KGHSH, CDR2 LQKENI. This CDR3 has 15 amino acids. The CDR3 sequence is CASSPRTGLNEKLFF. As DNA, the CDR3 is TGTGCCAGCTCACCGCGGACAGGGCTTAATGAAAAACTGTTTTTT.

This chain links TRBV18 with TRBJ2-7, with 7 bases aligning to TRBD1. There are 15 residues in the CDR3. After removal of 3 bases from V and 3 bases from J, the junction contained 8 bases not matched to a gene. The germline V gene encodes CDR1 KGHSH and CDR2 LQKENI. This chain's CDR3 is CASSPRTGENYEQYF. CDR3 sequence (DNA): TGTGCCAGCTCACCGCGGACAGGAGAGAACTACGAGCAGTACTTC. Looking up the rest from reference TRBV18 and TRBJ2-7 gives the full variable domain: NAGVMQNPRHLVRRRGQEARLRCSPMKGHSHVYWYRQLPEEGLKFMVYLQKENIIDESGMPKERFSAEFPKEGPSILRIQQVVRGDSAAYFCASSPRTGENYEQYFGPGTRLTVT.

The rearrangement links TRBV13 to TRBJ2-7, with 8 bases fitting TRBD2. The germline V gene has CDR1 PRHDT and CDR2 FYEKMQ (reference sequence). The length of the CDR3 is 15 residues. V shed 5 bases and J 3 bases; nucleotides not matched to a gene: 9. CDR3 nucleotide sequence: TGTGCCAGCAGCGTGAGCGGGGGACAAGACTACGAGCAGTACTTC. Its protein is CASSVSGGQDYEQYF.

The J gene is TRBJ2-5, the V gene TRBV9; D unresolved. CDR3 length equals 14 residues. The germline CDR1 and CDR2 sequences are SGDLS and YYNGEE. V lost 0 bases and J 5 bases, leaving 11 bases between the germline ends. The CDR3, as DNA: TGTGCCAGCAGCGTAGGGTCGCGGTCTGAGACCCAGTACTTC. Translated: CASSVGSRSETQYF.

The V gene is TRBV6-5, the J gene TRBJ1-1, with D maybe TRBD1 (6 bases). CDR1 MNHEY and CDR2 SVGAGI come from the germline V gene. The V end lost 2 bases, the J end lost 2 bases, and 9 bases lay between the germline ends. The CDR3 has 14 residues. The CDR3 DNA sequence: TGTGCCAGCAGTTACAACAGGGCCAACACTGAAGCTTTCTTT. Protein sequence: CASSYNRANTEAFF.

The chain couples TRBV7-9 to TRBJ2-1, with 9 bases matching TRBD1. V lost 5 bases and J lost 7; bases outside the gene matches: 9. Germline lookup yields CDR1 SEHNR and CDR2 FQNEAQ (reference sequence). This CDR3 has 15 amino acids. CDR3 DNA: TGTGCCAGCAGCCAGGGGTACAGGGGGCGTAATGAGCAGTTCTTC. Translating it yields CASSQGYRGRNEQFF.

This clone was seen a few times. This sequence joins TRBV4-2 and TRBJ1-1; D is perhaps TRBD1 (5 bases). The CDR3 has 11 amino acids. Germline V gene sequence: CDR1 LGHNA, CDR2 YNFKEQ. Deletions cut 0 bases from V and 10 bases from J, with 6 bases between. CDR3 sequence reads: CASSQEGGAFF. The CDR3 nucleotides are TGTGCCAGCAGCCAAGAGGGGGGAGCTTTCTTT.